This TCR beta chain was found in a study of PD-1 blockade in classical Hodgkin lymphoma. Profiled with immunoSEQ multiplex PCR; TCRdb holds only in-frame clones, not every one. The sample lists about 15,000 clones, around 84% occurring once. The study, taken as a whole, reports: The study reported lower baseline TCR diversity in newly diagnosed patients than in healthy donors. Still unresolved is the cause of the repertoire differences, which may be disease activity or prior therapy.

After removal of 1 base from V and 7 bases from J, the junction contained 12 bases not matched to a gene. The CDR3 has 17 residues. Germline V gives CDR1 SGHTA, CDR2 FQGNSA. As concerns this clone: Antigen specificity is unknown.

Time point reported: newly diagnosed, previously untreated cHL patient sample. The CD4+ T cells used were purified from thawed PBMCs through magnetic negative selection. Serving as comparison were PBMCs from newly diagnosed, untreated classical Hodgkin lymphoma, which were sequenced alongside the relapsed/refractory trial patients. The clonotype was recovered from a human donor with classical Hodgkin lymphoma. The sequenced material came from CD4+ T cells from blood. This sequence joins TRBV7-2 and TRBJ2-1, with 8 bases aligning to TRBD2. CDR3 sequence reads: CASSLGDTGLGRNEQFF. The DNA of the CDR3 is TGTGCCAGCAGCTTAGGGGACACGGGACTAGGGAGGAATGAGCAGTTCTTC.